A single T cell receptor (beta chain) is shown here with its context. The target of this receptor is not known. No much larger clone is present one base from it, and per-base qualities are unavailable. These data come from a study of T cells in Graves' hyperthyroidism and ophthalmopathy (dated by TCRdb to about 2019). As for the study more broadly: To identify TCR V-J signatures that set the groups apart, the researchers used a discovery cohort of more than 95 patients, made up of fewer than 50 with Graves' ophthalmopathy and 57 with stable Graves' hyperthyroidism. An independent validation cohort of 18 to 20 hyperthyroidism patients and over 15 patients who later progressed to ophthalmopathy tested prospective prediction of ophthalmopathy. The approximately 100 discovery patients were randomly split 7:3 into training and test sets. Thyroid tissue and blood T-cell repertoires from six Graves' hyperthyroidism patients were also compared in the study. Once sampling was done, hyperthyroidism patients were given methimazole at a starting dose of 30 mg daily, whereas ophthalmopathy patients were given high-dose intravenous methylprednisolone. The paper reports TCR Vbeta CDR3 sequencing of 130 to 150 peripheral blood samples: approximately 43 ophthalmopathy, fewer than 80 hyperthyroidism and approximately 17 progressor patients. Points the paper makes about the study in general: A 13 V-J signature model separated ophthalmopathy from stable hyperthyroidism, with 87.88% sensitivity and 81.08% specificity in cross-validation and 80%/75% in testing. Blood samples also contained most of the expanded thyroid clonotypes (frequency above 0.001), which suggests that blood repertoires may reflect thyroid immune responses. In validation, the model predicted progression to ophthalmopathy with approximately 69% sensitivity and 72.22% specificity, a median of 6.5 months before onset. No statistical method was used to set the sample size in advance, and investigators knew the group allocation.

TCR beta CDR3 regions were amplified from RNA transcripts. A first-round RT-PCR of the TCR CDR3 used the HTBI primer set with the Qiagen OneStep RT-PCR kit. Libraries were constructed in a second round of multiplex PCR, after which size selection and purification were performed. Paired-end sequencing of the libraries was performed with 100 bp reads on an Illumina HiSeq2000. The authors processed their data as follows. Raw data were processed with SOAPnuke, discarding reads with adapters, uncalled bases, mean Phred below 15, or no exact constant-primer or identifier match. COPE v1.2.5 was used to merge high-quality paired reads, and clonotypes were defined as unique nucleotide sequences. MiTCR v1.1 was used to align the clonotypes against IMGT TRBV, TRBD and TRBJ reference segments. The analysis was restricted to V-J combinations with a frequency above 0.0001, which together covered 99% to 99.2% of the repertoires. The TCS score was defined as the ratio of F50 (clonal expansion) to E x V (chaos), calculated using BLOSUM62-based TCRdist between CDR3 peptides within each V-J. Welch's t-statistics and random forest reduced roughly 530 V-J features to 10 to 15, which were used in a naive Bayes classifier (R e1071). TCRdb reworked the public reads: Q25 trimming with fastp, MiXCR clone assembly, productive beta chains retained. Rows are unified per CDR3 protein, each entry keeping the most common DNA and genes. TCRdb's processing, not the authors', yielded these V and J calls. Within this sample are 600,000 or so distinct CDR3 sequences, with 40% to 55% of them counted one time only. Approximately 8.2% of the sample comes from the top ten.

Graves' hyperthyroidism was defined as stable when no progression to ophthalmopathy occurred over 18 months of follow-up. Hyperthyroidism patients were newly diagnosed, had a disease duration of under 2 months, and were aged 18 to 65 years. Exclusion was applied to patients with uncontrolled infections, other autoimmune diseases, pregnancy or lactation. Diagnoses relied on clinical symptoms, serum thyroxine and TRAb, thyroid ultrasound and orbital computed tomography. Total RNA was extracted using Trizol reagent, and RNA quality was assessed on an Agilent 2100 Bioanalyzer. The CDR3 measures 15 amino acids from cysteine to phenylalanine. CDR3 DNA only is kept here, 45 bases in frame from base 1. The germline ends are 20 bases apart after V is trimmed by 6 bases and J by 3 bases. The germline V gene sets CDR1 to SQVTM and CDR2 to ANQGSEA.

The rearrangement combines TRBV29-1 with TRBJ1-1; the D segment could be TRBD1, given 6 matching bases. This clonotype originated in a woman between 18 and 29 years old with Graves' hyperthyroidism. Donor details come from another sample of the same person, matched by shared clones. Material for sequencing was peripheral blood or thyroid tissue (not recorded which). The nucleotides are TGCAGCGTCTTTACGTGGGGGCTCTTATACACTGAAGCTTTCTTT. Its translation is CSVFTWGLLYTEAFF.